This TCR beta chain was sequenced for a study of CD8+ T cells in alopecia areata. PBMCs served as the source from which CD4+ and CD8+ T cells were sorted. Turning to this clone: Antigen specificity is unknown.

Study-level points and caveats: Lesional tissue from the scalp (especially in alopecia totalis/universalis) showed higher clonality than normal scalp. Alphabeta T cells residing in normal skin are also sequenced in scalp samples. Although TCR sharing was seen in mice, sharing across patients was less clear, possibly for HLA-related reasons.

Sequencing used cDNA as its template, made by extracting RNA and reverse transcribing it. Only in-frame clones appear in the TCRdb table, and some are missing; sequencing was by immunoSEQ multiplex PCR. Seen here are roughly 120,000 clones, less than 80% observed once, and the top ten hold 2.5% to 3%. The sample taken for sequencing was CD4+ T cells sorted from blood. This clonotype was sampled from a human donor in good health.

The CDR3 sequence is CASSGRPMNTGELFF. The CDR3 DNA reads TGTGCCAGCAGCGGAAGACCCATGAACACCGGGGAGCTGTTTTTT. The chain carries TRBV7-2 and TRBJ2-2; D not resolved. Per the germline V gene, CDR1 is SGHTA and CDR2 is FQGNSA. The CDR3 covers 15 residues. The germline V and J ends were trimmed by 5 bases and 1 base, with 11 bases remaining between them.